There are a few counts of the clone carrying this T cell receptor beta chain. What it binds is unknown. These data belong to a study of T-cell reconstitution after alpha-beta-depleted transplantation in children. General study points: Alpha-beta T cells present about two months after transplant were reported to originate from several hundred expanded graft clones. Some patients showed high day-60 TCRbeta diversity, which derived from surviving recipient T cells and thymic progenitors. T-cell counts and diversity were attributed mostly to newly produced T cells one year after transplant.

The TCRbeta library incorporated unique molecular identifiers. TCRdb reprocessed the PCR reads with MiXCR, giving one entry per CDR3 protein. The table records 97,000 or so distinct CDR3 sequences, about 6.8% of them present only once. The specimen comprised PBMCs, sampled before TCRalphabeta/CD19-depleted stem cell transplant. The TCR originated in a boy younger than 10 with acute lymphoblastic leukemia, due to receive a stem cell transplant.

The CDR3 sequence is CASSSGSKTQYF. DNA of the CDR3: TGTGCCAGCAGCTCCGGGTCGAAGACCCAGTACTTC. The J gene is TRBJ2-5, the V gene TRBV7-6; no firm D call. Trimming pared 4 bases from V and 6 bases from J, leaving 9 bases between. The CDR3 is 12 amino acids. Germline lookup yields CDR1 SGHVS and CDR2 FNYEAQ.